One sample yielded the 22 T cell receptor beta chains listed below, sequenced in a study of monozygotic twins with inflammatory bowel disease. For each CDR3 protein, TCRdb gives one entry from its re-call of the 5' RACE reads, without DNA. Found here are fewer than 200,000 distinct CDR3 sequences; the top ten clones hold about 2.4%. Specimen: blood. These receptors were obtained from a human donor with ulcerative colitis or Crohn's disease, or a healthy co-twin of an affected twin (not recorded which).

This chain links TRBV18 with TRBJ1-5; the D call from TCRdb, TRBD1, cannot be confirmed without DNA. The CDR3 spans 14 residues. Germline-derived CDR1 and CDR2 are KGHSH and LQKENI. The CDR3 protein is CASSPGQGVQPQHF.

CDR3 residues: CASSEMGQGDEKLFF. This chain joins TRBV12-3 or TRBV12-4 and TRBJ1-4; TCRdb picks TRBD1, but there is no DNA to check that call. The CDR3 extends over 15 amino acids.

The rearrangement uses TRBV6-2 or TRBV6-3 and TRBJ1-2; the D gene TCRdb calls, TRBD1, cannot be checked with no DNA. Germline assignment: CDR1 MNHEY and CDR2 SVGEGT. This CDR3 contains 15 residues. This CDR3 is CASKPQGHGGNGYTF.

This rearrangement joins TRBV28 to TRBJ1-2. The CDR3 has 14 amino acids. Per germline, CDR1 MDHEN and CDR2 SYDVKM. The CDR3 loop reads CASRLGGEDYGYTF.

This rearrangement joins TRBV7-2 to TRBJ1-1. Germline V gene data show CDR1 as SGHTA and CDR2 as FQGNSA. The CDR3 is made up of 15 amino acids. This CDR3 reads CASSLRGGRDTEAFF.

V is TRBV5-1 and J is TRBJ2-5; TCRdb lists TRBD2, though no DNA is available to test this call. Germline assignment: CDR1 SGHRS and CDR2 YFSETQ. This CDR3 contains 14 residues. CDR3: CASSWWTMGETQYF.

CDR3 sequence: CASSQVVSGNTIYF. The chain has TRBV4-1 and TRBJ1-3. The CDR3 loop spans 14 amino acids. CDR1 MGHRA and CDR2 YSYEKL come from the germline V gene.

The chain has TRBV5-5 and TRBJ1-6. This CDR3 region has 15 residues. Germline-derived CDR1 and CDR2 are SGHKS and YYEKEE (reference sequence). The CDR3 loop reads CASSFRALGDSPLHF.

The gene calls are TRBV4-1 and TRBJ2-7. This CDR3 is 19 amino acids long. Per germline, CDR1 MGHRA and CDR2 YSYEKL. The CDR3 sequence: CASSQDPIKDGEASYEQYF.

The V and J genes are TRBV5-1 and TRBJ2-1; TCRdb lists TRBD1, though no DNA is available to test this call. The CDR3 loop spans 15 amino acids. The germline V gene encodes CDR1 SGHRS and CDR2 YFSETQ. CDR3 sequence reads: CASSLEGTLPHEQFF.

This chain connects TRBV27 to TRBJ1-5; TCRdb's assignment of TRBD1 cannot be checked, as there is no DNA. Germline V lookup: CDR1 MNHEY, CDR2 SMNVEV (reference sequence). The length of the CDR3 is 15 residues. The CDR3 is CASSLNRGRNQPQHF.

The gene calls are TRBV7-3 and TRBJ2-1; TCRdb reports TRBD2, a call that lacks DNA to check it against. The CDR3 is 15 amino acids. Germline values: CDR1 SGHTA, CDR2 FQGTGA. CDR3: CASSLMASGRNEQFF.

This chain connects TRBV18 to TRBJ2-3; without DNA, the TCRdb call of TRBD1 cannot be checked. The CDR3 has 15 residues. CDR1 and CDR2 (germline): KGHSH, LQKENI. The CDR3 reads CASSPSGGTTDTQYF.

V gene TRBV5-5 combines with J gene TRBJ2-5; TCRdb names TRBD1, which stays unverified in the absence of DNA. The CDR3 loop spans 17 amino acids. CDR1 and CDR2 from the germline V gene are SGHKS and YYEKEE (reference sequence). The CDR3 spells CASSSLSFGEIQETQYF.

The rearrangement links TRBV5-6 to TRBJ1-1; there is no DNA to check the TCRdb D call of TRBD1. Per the germline V gene, CDR1 is SGHDT and CDR2 is YYEEEE. CDR3 size: 14 residues. The CDR3 protein is CASSLASRGPEAFF.

V usage is TRBV4-2 and J usage is TRBJ1-2; without DNA, the TCRdb call of TRBD1 cannot be checked. The CDR3 spans 18 residues. Germline V gene data show CDR1 as LGHNA and CDR2 as YNFKEQ. CDR3 sequence reads: CASSQPTGGASASGGYTF.

The genes are TRBV5-6 and TRBJ2-7; lacking DNA, the TRBD2 call made by TCRdb goes unchecked. Germline V lookup: CDR1 SGHDT, CDR2 YYEEEE. The CDR3 loop spans 15 amino acids. CDR3 amino acids: CASSSRRTFSYEQYF. Supplemented by reference TRBV5-6 and TRBJ2-7, the full variable domain reads DAGVTQSPTHLIKTRGQQVTLRCSPKSGHDTVSWYQQALGQGPQFIFQYYEEEERQRGNFPDRFSGHQFPNYSSELNVNALLLGDSALYLCASSSRRTFSYEQYFGPGTRLTVT.

The chain couples TRBV12-3 or TRBV12-4 to TRBJ2-7; TCRdb indicates TRBD2, and absent DNA this call remains unverified. CDR3 length equals 15 residues. CDR3 amino acids: CASSRGLAGRYKQYF.

The rearrangement links TRBV20-1 to TRBJ2-2; no DNA is available, so the TRBD1 call from TCRdb remains unchecked. Germline assignment: CDR1 DFQATT and CDR2 SNEGSKA (reference sequence). This CDR3 spans 14 amino acids. The CDR3 loop reads CSARGDGATGELFF.

The chain uses TRBV28 and TRBJ2-1; TCRdb reports TRBD1, a call that lacks DNA to check it against. CDR1 MDHEN and CDR2 SYDVKM come from the germline V gene. The CDR3 totals 16 residues. The CDR3 protein is CASSQAGAGRSDEQFF.

The CDR3 spells CSARDGLSSSEQFF. The rearrangement joins TRBV20-1 to TRBJ2-1; TCRdb returns TRBD2, unconfirmable since there is no DNA. CDR3 length: 14 residues. CDR1 and CDR2 (germline): DFQATT, SNEGSKA (reference sequence).

The rearrangement links TRBV7-9 to TRBJ1-1; TCRdb's D call, TRBD1, is unchecked because there is no DNA. The CDR3 has 17 residues. Germline lookup yields CDR1 SEHNR and CDR2 FQNEAQ (reference sequence). The CDR3 region is CASSLLTSHRDNTEAFF.